This is a list of T cell receptor beta chains from one sample in a study of cytomegalovirus exposure and HLA in healthy donors. TCRdb's copy holds only in-frame clones and misses some; the assay was immunoSEQ multiplex PCR. The repertoire holds roughly 200,000 clones, with roughly 78% as singletons. Specimen: PBMCs. These receptors all stem from a boy younger than 18 in good health and CMV-seronegative. The CDR3 runs from the conserved cysteine through the conserved F or W. Fields, in order: J gene, D gene, V gene, clone size, CDR3 DNA, CDR3 protein. D genes are given only for firm matches. A clone size is listed for some rows: how often the clone was seen (once, few, many), or a class if it is expanded.

J gene: TRBJ2-2
D gene: -
V gene: TRBV18
clone size: once
CDR3 DNA: TGTGCCAGCTCACAATTTCGACTAGTCGGGGGTATTGCCGGGGAGCTGTTTTTT
CDR3 protein: CASSQFRLVGGIAGELFF

J gene: TRBJ1-5
D gene: TRBD1
V gene: TRBV30
clone size: -
CDR3 DNA: TGTGCCTGGAGGGGACAGGGGGCGAGACAGCCCCAGCATTTT
CDR3 protein: CAWRGQGARQPQHF

J gene: TRBJ1-4
D gene: -
V gene: TRBV29-1
clone size: -
CDR3 DNA: TGCAGTACCTCACAGGGCGGGAGTGAAAAACTGTTTTTT
CDR3 protein: CSTSQGGSEKLFF

J gene: TRBJ2-3
D gene: -
V gene: TRBV6-1
clone size: once
CDR3 DNA: TGTGCCAGCGGGTGGTTGGGCACTAGCACAGATACGCAGTATTTT
CDR3 protein: CASGWLGTSTDTQYF

J gene: TRBJ2-7
D gene: TRBD1
V gene: TRBV2
clone size: -
CDR3 DNA: TGTGCCAGCAGTTCCGGGACAGATTACGAGCAGTACTTC
CDR3 protein: CASSSGTDYEQYF

J gene: TRBJ2-2
D gene: TRBD1
V gene: TRBV6-1
clone size: -
CDR3 DNA: TGTGCCAGCAGTGGGACAGGGGGCCACACCGGGGAGCTGTTTTTT
CDR3 protein: CASSGTGGHTGELFF

J gene: TRBJ2-4
D gene: TRBD1
V gene: TRBV7-2
clone size: -
CDR3 DNA: TGTGCCAGCAGCTCCGGACAGGGAGGAGACATTCAGTACTTC
CDR3 protein: CASSSGQGGDIQYF

J gene: TRBJ2-7
D gene: -
V gene: TRBV6-5
clone size: -
CDR3 DNA: TGTGCCAGCAGTTACGGGGGGAATATGCCCTACGAGCAGTACTTC
CDR3 protein: CASSYGGNMPYEQYF

J gene: TRBJ2-7
D gene: TRBD2
V gene: TRBV4-2
clone size: once
CDR3 DNA: TGTGCCAGCAGCCAAGACCCCCTCTCCGGAGCGGGGGGTTACGAGCAGTACTTC
CDR3 protein: CASSQDPLSGAGGYEQYF

J gene: TRBJ2-5
D gene: TRBD2
V gene: TRBV13
clone size: -
CDR3 DNA: TGTGCCAGCAGCTTAGAAGCGGGAGGGCCGTTGGGGCCCCAGTACTTC
CDR3 protein: CASSLEAGGPLGPQYF

J gene: TRBJ2-7
D gene: -
V gene: TRBV6-5
clone size: -
CDR3 DNA: TGTGCCAGCATTCCTTCCGGCTCCTACGAGCAGTACTTC
CDR3 protein: CASIPSGSYEQYF

J gene: TRBJ1-3
D gene: TRBD1
V gene: TRBV19
clone size: -
CDR3 DNA: TGTGCCAGTAGTACGGACAGGGCTGACACCATATATTTT
CDR3 protein: CASSTDRADTIYF

J gene: TRBJ1-2
D gene: TRBD1
V gene: TRBV9
clone size: -
CDR3 DNA: TGTGCCAGCAGCCATAGTAATAACAGGGGATGGGCTGGCTACACCTTC
CDR3 protein: CASSHSNNRGWAGYTF

J gene: TRBJ2-3
D gene: -
V gene: TRBV5-1
clone size: -
CDR3 DNA: TGCGCCAGCAGCTCCGTAACAGGGCTCCCCACAGATACGCAGTATTTT
CDR3 protein: CASSSVTGLPTDTQYF

J gene: TRBJ1-5
D gene: -
V gene: TRBV5-1
clone size: -
CDR3 DNA: TGCGCCAGCAGCTTGGATGAGGGTCTCAATCAGCCCCAGCATTTT
CDR3 protein: CASSLDEGLNQPQHF

J gene: TRBJ2-3
D gene: -
V gene: TRBV5-1
clone size: -
CDR3 DNA: TGCGCCAGCAGCTTACGTCAGGGCACAGATACGCAGTATTTT
CDR3 protein: CASSLRQGTDTQYF

J gene: TRBJ1-5
D gene: TRBD1
V gene: TRBV6-5
clone size: -
CDR3 DNA: TGTGCCAGCAGCCAGGACAGGGTTCAGCCCCAGCATTTT
CDR3 protein: CASSQDRVQPQHF

J gene: TRBJ1-4
D gene: TRBD1
V gene: TRBV2
clone size: once
CDR3 DNA: TGTGCCAGCAGTGCACAGACAGGGATGGGCGAAAAACTGTTTTTT
CDR3 protein: CASSAQTGMGEKLFF

J gene: TRBJ2-1
D gene: TRBD2
V gene: TRBV11-3
clone size: -
CDR3 DNA: TGTGCCAGCAGCTTAGGACTAGCGGGAGCTTACAATGAGCAGTTCTTC
CDR3 protein: CASSLGLAGAYNEQFF

J gene: TRBJ1-2
D gene: -
V gene: TRBV11-2
clone size: -
CDR3 DNA: TGTGCCAGCAGCTTAAACAGGATTGGGGATGGCTACACCTTC
CDR3 protein: CASSLNRIGDGYTF

J gene: TRBJ1-5
D gene: -
V gene: TRBV4-2
clone size: once
CDR3 DNA: TGTGCCAGCAGCCAAGACGGGGGGAGCAATCAGCCCCAGCATTTT
CDR3 protein: CASSQDGGSNQPQHF

J gene: TRBJ1-5
D gene: -
V gene: TRBV29-1
clone size: few
CDR3 DNA: TGCAGCGTTCAAGGCAGAAATCAGCCCCAGCATTTT
CDR3 protein: CSVQGRNQPQHF

J gene: TRBJ1-5
D gene: -
V gene: TRBV19
clone size: -
CDR3 DNA: TGTGCCAGTCAGCTAGGACAGCACGGCAATCAGCCCCAGCATTTT
CDR3 protein: CASQLGQHGNQPQHF

J gene: TRBJ1-1
D gene: TRBD1
V gene: TRBV7-6
clone size: -
CDR3 DNA: TGTGCCAGCAGCGGGTCGGGACAGGGAGCTTTCTTT
CDR3 protein: CASSGSGQGAFF

J gene: TRBJ2-7
D gene: TRBD1
V gene: TRBV30
clone size: -
CDR3 DNA: TGTGCCTGGGTGACGGGACAGTACGCCGAGCAGTACTTC
CDR3 protein: CAWVTGQYAEQYF

J gene: TRBJ1-3
D gene: -
V gene: TRBV5-6
clone size: -
CDR3 DNA: TGTGCCAGCAGGCTGGGACCTACAGGGTTCTCTGGAAACACCATATATTTT
CDR3 protein: CASRLGPTGFSGNTIYF

J gene: TRBJ2-4
D gene: TRBD1
V gene: TRBV4-1
clone size: -
CDR3 DNA: TGCGCCAGCAGCCATCTTGGACAGGGGCGGGCCAAAAACATTCAGTACTTC
CDR3 protein: CASSHLGQGRAKNIQYF

J gene: TRBJ1-2
D gene: -
V gene: TRBV7-2
clone size: -
CDR3 DNA: TGTGCCAGCAGCAAGGACACCCACTATGGCTACACCTTC
CDR3 protein: CASSKDTHYGYTF

J gene: TRBJ2-2
D gene: TRBD2
V gene: TRBV11-2
clone size: -
CDR3 DNA: TGTGCCAGCAGCTTAGGGACTAGCGTGTACACCGGGGAGCTGTTTTTT
CDR3 protein: CASSLGTSVYTGELFF

J gene: TRBJ2-6
D gene: -
V gene: TRBV5-1
clone size: once
CDR3 DNA: TGCGCCAGCAGAAGGGGGACTGGGGCCAACGTCCTGACTTTC
CDR3 protein: CASRRGTGANVLTF

J gene: TRBJ2-5
D gene: TRBD2
V gene: TRBV29-1
clone size: few
CDR3 DNA: TGCAGCGTCGCCGATAGCGGGGTTCGTATTGAGACCCAGTACTTC
CDR3 protein: CSVADSGVRIETQYF

J gene: TRBJ1-1
D gene: -
V gene: TRBV5-1
clone size: few
CDR3 DNA: TGCGCCAGCAGCTCGTACAGGGCTCGGACGAACACTGAAGCTTTCTTT
CDR3 protein: CASSSYRARTNTEAFF

J gene: TRBJ2-3
D gene: -
V gene: TRBV5-5
clone size: -
CDR3 DNA: TGTGCCAGCAGCCCCCGGACAGTTAACCCTAGCACAGATACGCAGTATTTT
CDR3 protein: CASSPRTVNPSTDTQYF

J gene: TRBJ2-7
D gene: TRBD1
V gene: TRBV27
clone size: few
CDR3 DNA: TGTGCCAGCAGCAAGGGGGCTTACGAGCAGTACTTC
CDR3 protein: CASSKGAYEQYF

J gene: TRBJ2-1
D gene: -
V gene: TRBV4-3
clone size: -
CDR3 DNA: TGCGCCAGCAGCCAAGGTCTAGCCGATGAGCAGTTCTTC
CDR3 protein: CASSQGLADEQFF

J gene: TRBJ2-3
D gene: TRBD1
V gene: TRBV13
clone size: -
CDR3 DNA: TGTGCCAGCAGCCGACAGGGCCCCGATACGCAGTATTTT
CDR3 protein: CASSRQGPDTQYF